Listed here are 22 T cell receptor beta chains from one sample, sequenced in a study of T cells in Graves' hyperthyroidism and ophthalmopathy. RNA transcripts were the template for amplifying TCR beta CDR3 regions. HTBI primers were employed in a first-round RT-PCR of the TCR CDR3. TCRdb itself ran the multiplex PCR reads through MiXCR, one entry per CDR3 protein. The sample gives some 360,000 distinct CDR3 sequences, 15% to 20% of which show up once; roughly a sixth is in the top ten. Sequencing input: blood. These receptor sequences come from a woman aged 40 to 49 with Graves' ophthalmopathy.

In its sample, this clonotype was seen many times. CDR3 nucleotides: TGTGCCAGCAGTTTAAATAATGTGGGCTATGGCTACACCTTC. It translates to CASSLNNVGYGYTF. The J gene is TRBJ1-2, the V gene TRBV28; no clear D gene. The CDR3 has 14 residues. The germline gives CDR1 MDHEN, CDR2 SYDVKM. V gave up 2 bases and J gave up 4 bases, with 11 bases separating them.

In its sample, this clonotype was seen a few times. It may be a read error: a sequence one base away is much more abundant. The chain combines TRBV15 with TRBJ1-2; D unresolved. The CDR3 contains 19 residues. Germline V gene data show CDR1 as LNHNV and CDR2 as YYDKDF (reference sequence). V gave up 0 bases and J gave up 2 bases, with 22 bases separating them. CDR3 bases: TGTGCCACCAGCAGAGATAATCGCGCCAAGTTGGTTATAAACTATGGCTACACCTTC. Translated, it gives CATSRDNRAKLVINYGYTF. Combining the CDR3 with reference TRBV15 and TRBJ1-2 gives the whole variable domain DAMVIQNPRYQVTQFGKPVTLSCSQTLNHNVMYWYQQKSSQAPKLLFHYYDKDFNNEADTPDNFQSRRPNTSFCFLDIRSPGLGDTAMYLCATSRDNRAKLVINYGYTFGSGTRLTVV.

The V gene is TRBV6-1, the J gene TRBJ2-7; D is possibly TRBD2 (5 bases). From germline, CDR1 is MNHNS and CDR2 SASEGT. The CDR3 spans 12 residues. Trimming removed 6 bases from V and 9 bases from J, with 15 bases in between. CDR3 residues: CASSVIGGGQYF. DNA of the CDR3: TGTGCCAGCAGCGTGATCGGAGGAGGGCAGTACTTC.

This clonotype was seen at least ten times. The chain combines TRBV7-2 with TRBJ2-7; maybe TRBD2 (5 bases). The CDR3 length is 13 residues. Germline V gene lookup returns CDR1 SGHTA and CDR2 FQGNSA. Trimming shortened V by 5 bases and J by 6 bases, and 14 bases separated the two germline ends. As DNA, the CDR3 is TGTGCCAGCAGCCCAAGGACTGCTGCCGAGCAGTACTTC. Amino acids: CASSPRTAAEQYF.

This clonotype was counted a few times. The rearrangement links TRBV4-1 to TRBJ2-2, with 7 bases aligning to TRBD2. The junction had 9 bases not matched to a gene; V was cut back by 1 base and J by 7 bases. CDR3 length: 16 residues. Germline V gene data show CDR1 as MGHRA and CDR2 as YSYEKL. The CDR3 bases are TGCGCCAGCAGCCAAGCTCTAGCGGCTCGTGGCGGGGAGCTGTTTTTT. The encoded protein is CASSQALAARGGELFF.

This clonotype was detected ten times or more. This chain links TRBV20-1 with TRBJ1-3; no clear D. V was cut by 4 bases and J by 0 bases, with 10 bases left in between. The CDR3 covers 14 residues. CDR1 DFQATT and CDR2 SNEGSKA come from the germline V gene (reference sequence). CDR3: CSAIAPLSGNTIYF. CDR3 sequence (DNA): TGCAGTGCTATAGCACCTCTCTCTGGAAACACCATATATTTT.

This chain joins TRBV11-1 and TRBJ1-2; D is perhaps TRBD1 (5 bases). Germline V gives CDR1 SGHAT, CDR2 FQDESV (reference sequence). Trimming took 4 bases from V and 2 from J, leaving 17 bases between them. The CDR3 length is 16 residues. The CDR3 is CASSSDRPEGNYGYTF. The CDR3 nucleotides read TGTGCCAGCAGCTCAGACAGACCAGAGGGCAACTATGGCTACACCTTC.

This clonotype was recorded at least ten times. V usage is TRBV12-3 or TRBV12-4 and J usage is TRBJ2-7; 8 nucleotides line up with TRBD1. The CDR3 contains 13 residues. V shed 3 bases, J shed 7 bases, and the junction held 5 bases outside the gene matches. The CDR3 nucleotides are TGTGCCAGCAGTTTGCAGGGGGCGGGGGAGCAGTACTTC. Translating gives CASSLQGAGEQYF.

V usage is TRBV20-1 and J usage is TRBJ1-6; 9 positions match TRBD1. Trimming cost V 5 bases and J 9 bases; bases outside gene matches: 14. The CDR3 is 16 residues long. Germline CDR1 and CDR2: DFQATT and SNEGSKA (reference sequence). The DNA of the CDR3 is TGCAGTGCTCTCCGGGACAGGGCCATGGGGAGTTCACCCCTCCACTTT. This encodes CSALRDRAMGSSPLHF.

This clonotype occurred a few times. The CDR3 DNA sequence: TGTGCCAGTAGTATTGGGACACATAATTACGAGCAGTACTTC. This gives the protein CASSIGTHNYEQYF. The chain carries TRBV19 and TRBJ2-7, with D maybe TRBD1 (6 bases). The germline V and J ends were trimmed by 3 bases and 4 bases, with 13 bases remaining between them. Germline CDR1 LNHDA, CDR2 SQIVND (reference sequence). The CDR3 has 14 amino acids. The variable domain in full, completed from reference TRBV19 and TRBJ2-7, reads DGGITQSPKYLFRKEGQNVTLSCEQNLNHDAMYWYRQDPGQGLRLIYYSQIVNDFQKGDIAEGYSVSREKKESFPLTVTSAQKNPTAFYLCASSIGTHNYEQYFGPGTRLTVT.

The chain couples TRBV4-1 to TRBJ2-2; D uncertain. The CDR3 loop spans 13 amino acids. Germline-derived CDR1 and CDR2 are MGHRA and YSYEKL. V was cut by 2 bases and J by 8 bases, with 9 bases left in between. The CDR3 DNA reads TGCGCCAGCAGCCAATCGGTTTGGGGGGAGCTGTTTTTT. This codes for CASSQSVWGELFF.

This clonotype was counted at least ten times. The chain couples TRBV12-3 or TRBV12-4 to TRBJ1-2; 8 nucleotides match TRBD1. The CDR3 spans 12 residues. V shed 8 bases and J 8 bases; nucleotides not matched to a gene: 7. The CDR3 spells CASETTGGGYTF. CDR3 bases: TGTGCCAGCGAAACCACAGGGGGAGGCTACACCTTC.

This clonotype was seen a single time. A much larger clone lies one base from this, so it may be a read error. The V gene is TRBV7-2, the J gene TRBJ2-3; weak D call: TRBD1 (5 bases). Germline V gene data show CDR1 as SGHTA and CDR2 as FQGNSA. There are 13 residues in the CDR3. V dropped 5 bases and J dropped 5 bases, with 11 bases sitting between them. CDR3 residues: CASSPRQRDTQYF. DNA of the CDR3: TGTGCCAGCAGCCCTAGACAGCGAGATACGCAGTATTTT.

Ten or more counts support this clonotype. V and J are TRBV20-1 and TRBJ1-1; the D is unclear. Germline lookup yields CDR1 DFQATT and CDR2 SNEGSKA (reference sequence). V shed 5 bases and J shed 3 bases, with 22 bases lying between them. The CDR3 contains 16 residues. DNA for the CDR3: TGCAGTGCTCCCGGTCTATGGCCAGAAATCGACACTGAAGCTTTCTTT. Protein sequence: CSAPGLWPEIDTEAFF.

The sample holds many counts of this clonotype. V gene TRBV19 combines with J gene TRBJ1-5, with a tentative D call TRBD1 (5 bases). V was trimmed by 5 bases and J by 6 bases, leaving 11 bases between them. CDR1 and CDR2 (germline): LNHDA, SQIVND (reference sequence). The length of the CDR3 is 13 residues. CDR3 sequence reads: CASSSGKGQPQHF. CDR3 bases: TGTGCCAGTAGTTCAGGGAAAGGTCAGCCCCAGCATTTT.

CDR3 protein: CASTPGGVKAETQYF. CDR3 coding DNA: TGTGCCAGCACCCCCGGGGGAGTGAAGGCGGAGACCCAGTACTTC. This rearrangement joins TRBV28 to TRBJ2-5, with TRBD2 as a possible D gene (6 bases). The CDR3 spans 15 residues. Germline CDR1 and CDR2: MDHEN and SYDVKM. Trimming took 7 bases from V and 5 from J, leaving 20 bases between them.

This clonotype has ten or more counts. The genes are TRBV11-2 and TRBJ1-1, with D tentatively TRBD1 (5 bases). V lost 2 bases and J 3 bases, leaving 10 bases between the germline ends. The CDR3 runs to 14 residues. Germline values: CDR1 SGHAT, CDR2 FQNNGV. The CDR3 sequence is CASSLSGADTEAFF. Here the CDR3 DNA reads TGTGCCAGCAGCTTATCTGGGGCGGACACTGAAGCTTTCTTT.

The gene calls are TRBV11-2 and TRBJ2-2; the match to TRBD2 covers 14 bases. V shed 6 bases and J 7 bases; nucleotides not matched to a gene: 13. This CDR3 contains 18 residues. CDR1 is SGHAT, CDR2 FQNNGV, per germline. CDR3 amino acids: CASSSPTSGGAIGGELFF. The DNA of the CDR3 is TGTGCCAGCAGTTCCCCGACTAGCGGGGGGGCCATTGGCGGGGAGCTGTTTTTT.

In this sample, this clonotype turned up many times. The gene calls are TRBV15 and TRBJ2-3, with D tentatively TRBD1 (6 bases). From germline, CDR1 is LNHNV and CDR2 YYDKDF (reference sequence). Trimming removed 7 bases at V and 4 bases at J, with 18 bases between. CDR3 length: 15 residues. In nucleotides, the CDR3 is TGTGCCACCATCCAAAGGGCAGGGGACGCAGATACGCAGTATTTT. Translation: CATIQRAGDADTQYF.

The chain is built from TRBV5-1 and TRBJ2-7; D is possibly TRBD1 (7 bases). The CDR3 has 15 amino acids. Germline V CDR1 and CDR2: SGHRS, YFSETQ. Trimming left V 2 bases short and J 3 bases short, with 15 bases between. The chain's CDR3 is CASSFGGGEGYEQYF. In nucleotides, the CDR3 is TGCGCCAGCAGCTTCGGAGGGGGCGAGGGCTACGAGCAGTACTTC.

This chain uses TRBV3-1 with TRBJ1-2; D gene unclear. The length of the CDR3 is 15 residues. Trimming removed 0 bases from V and 1 base from J, with 9 bases in between. Germline V gene lookup returns CDR1 LGHDT and CDR2 YNNKEL (reference sequence). The CDR3 DNA is TGTGCCAGCAGCCAAGAAAAGGTCTTTAACTATGGCTACACCTTC. Its translation is CASSQEKVFNYGYTF.

The V call is TRBV7-2, the J call TRBJ1-2, with TRBD1 matching 10 bases. V gave up 2 bases and J gave up 5 bases; unmatched junction bases: 5. In germline, CDR1 is SGHTA, CDR2 FQGNSA. The CDR3 runs 15 residues. CDR3: CASSLSSGQGYGYTF. DNA for the CDR3: TGTGCCAGCAGCTTAAGCTCGGGACAGGGGTATGGCTACACCTTC.